The entry below gives a single TCR beta chain sequence along with its context. Its target is unknown. Sequencing relied on a cDNA template that was reverse transcribed from extracted RNA. Repertoires were generated with immunoSEQ multiplex PCR, while TCRdb's copy carries only in-frame clones and drops some. This sample yields approximately 150,000 clones, of which 87% are seen a single time; over 12% belongs to the top ten. Lesional scalp punch biopsies and peripheral blood were collected from alopecia areata patients. This entry comes from a study of CD8+ T cells in alopecia areata. Background on the study: Tofacitinib was given for 6 to 18 months, then stopped for 6 months. Study results and caveats: Scalp samples also yield sequences from resident alphabeta T cells of normal skin. Lesional scalp displayed greater clonality than normal scalp, most notably in alopecia totalis/universalis.

CDR1 is LNHDA, CDR2 SQIVND, per germline (reference sequence). Trimming at V came to 5 bases and at J to 0 bases, leaving 10 bases not matched to a gene. This CDR3 region has 16 residues. V and J are TRBV19 and TRBJ2-7; TRBD2 matches at 7 bases. This receptor was taken from a human donor with alopecia areata. Sample: CD8+ T cells sorted from blood, taken at week 0. DNA for the CDR3: TGTGCCAGTAGTCCCGAGTTGGGCGGGGGCTCCTACGAGCAGTACTTC. Translation: CASSPELGGGSYEQYF.